This T cell receptor beta chain was recorded in a study of spatial heterogeneity in lung cancer. Regarding the study as a whole: Within tumors, counts of expanded alpha and beta TCRs tracked tumor mutation counts.

Time point defined: sample taken at primary tumor resection. Using its own MiXCR run on the 5' RACE reads, TCRdb lists one record per CDR3 protein. The sample contains 100,000 to 110,000 distinct CDR3 sequences, about 4.6% of which appear only once. Comments on this clonotype: The target antigen is unknown.

The TCR sequence derives from a male donor with early-stage non-small cell lung cancer. This material consisted of lung tumor tissue, taken at surgery.

The CDR3 bases are TGCGCCAGCAGCCGAGGGGACAGGGCAGTGGAGACCCAGTACTTC. Residues: CASSRGDRAVETQYF. The chain couples TRBV4-1 to TRBJ2-5, with 9 nucleotides matching TRBD1. V shed 4 bases and J 5 bases; nucleotides not matched to a gene: 8. Germline V gene sequence: CDR1 MGHRA, CDR2 YSYEKL. This CDR3 has 15 residues.